The 31 T cell receptor beta chains below were found in one sample sequenced in a study of T-cell reconstitution after alpha-beta-depleted transplantation in children. Construction of the TCRbeta library involved unique molecular identifiers. TCRdb redid the calling of the PCR reads with MiXCR, one entry per CDR3 protein. The table shows roughly 590,000 distinct CDR3 sequences, with roughly 17% occurring only once. The sample in question was PBMCs from the stem cell graft donor, obtained from the stem cell graft. These receptors were collected from a human donor who donated a stem cell graft to a child with acute myeloid leukemia.

J is TRBJ1-5 and V is TRBV12-3 or TRBV12-4, with TRBD1 matching over 7 bases. Trimming at V came to 5 bases and at J to 4 bases, leaving 8 bases not matched to a gene. This CDR3 contains 15 residues. The CDR3 here is CASSRGDSQNQPQHF. CDR3 DNA: TGTGCCAGCAGTCGGGGGGACAGCCAGAATCAGCCCCAGCATTTT.

In this sample, this clonotype turned up once. This may be a read error, as it is one base from a much larger clone. The chain uses TRBV7-2 and TRBJ1-1; a weak D match, TRBD1 (5 bases). Trimming shortened V by 5 bases and J by 0 bases, and 13 bases separated the two germline ends. The CDR3 runs to 15 residues. CDR1 and CDR2 (germline): SGHTA, FQGNSA. CDR3 in DNA: TGTGCCAGCAGCCCGGGGGGGAATTTGAACACTGAAGCTTTCTTT. Its translation: CASSPGGNLNTEAFF.

This clonotype was picked up a small number of times. This chain connects TRBV7-2 to TRBJ2-1, with 8 bases that match TRBD1. The CDR3 loop spans 15 amino acids. CDR1 SGHTA and CDR2 FQGNSA come from the germline V gene. Trimming removed 1 base from V and 7 bases from J; junction bases left unmatched: 6. The CDR3 reads CASSLGQGRINEQFF. The DNA of the CDR3 is TGTGCCAGCAGCTTAGGACAGGGGAGAATTAATGAGCAGTTCTTC.

The V call is TRBV7-2, the J call TRBJ2-1; 12 bases align to TRBD1. Germline CDR1 is SGHTA and CDR2 is FQGNSA. The CDR3 contains 16 residues. V shed 0 bases, J shed 10 bases, and the junction held 7 bases outside the gene matches. CDR3 coding DNA: TGTGCCAGCAGCTTAGCGGGGACAGGGGGCCAGCGGGAGCAGTTCTTC. Translating it yields CASSLAGTGGQREQFF. The full variable domain, its missing parts supplied by reference TRBV7-2 and TRBJ2-1, is GAGVSQSPSNKVTEKGKDVELRCDPISGHTALYWYRQSLGQGLEFLIYFQGNSAPDKSGLPSDRFSAERTGGSVSTLTIQRTQQEDSAVYLCASSLAGTGGQREQFFGPGTRLTVL.

This clonotype was observed at least ten times. The chain recombines TRBV27 with TRBJ2-2, with a possible D match to TRBD2 (5 bases). The CDR3 has 15 amino acids. The germline CDR1 and CDR2 sequences are MNHEY and SMNVEV (reference sequence). Trimming left V 8 bases short and J 7 bases short, with 20 bases between. This chain's CDR3 is CASAWAYLEGGELFF. The CDR3 DNA follows: TGTGCCAGCGCCTGGGCTTACTTAGAGGGCGGGGAGCTGTTTTTT.

This chain links TRBV15 with TRBJ2-6, with D possibly TRBD2 on 6 matching bases. Germline CDR1 reads LNHNV; CDR2 reads YYDKDF (reference sequence). V gave up 8 bases and J gave up 0 bases, with 8 bases separating them. The CDR3 runs 14 residues. The CDR3 protein is CATGGSSGANVLTF. The CDR3 nucleotides are TGTGCCACCGGAGGGAGCTCTGGGGCCAACGTCCTGACTTTC.

The J gene is TRBJ2-3, the V gene TRBV4-1; weak D call: TRBD2 (7 bases). Germline V gives CDR1 MGHRA, CDR2 YSYEKL. Trimming stripped 4 bases from V and 4 bases from J, with 15 bases between. The CDR3 contains 15 residues. The DNA of the CDR3 is TGCGCCAGCAGCCGGGGGGGGGGCCGGGCAGATACGCAGTATTTT. This gives the protein CASSRGGGRADTQYF.

This clonotype has a count of ten or more. This rearrangement joins TRBV10-3 to TRBJ2-3; D is unclear. This CDR3 has 13 amino acids. Germline V gene sequence: CDR1 ENHRY, CDR2 SYGVKD. V was pared by 6 bases and J by 2 bases, with 9 bases between. CDR3 nucleotide sequence: TGTGCCATCAGAGCGCTGGACACAGATACGCAGTATTTT. It is translated as CAIRALDTDTQYF.

This clonotype was seen repeatedly, ten times or more. The chain employs TRBV29-1 and TRBJ1-2; no clear D gene. Germline V gene sequence: CDR1 SQVTM, CDR2 ANQGSEA. The CDR3 runs to 11 residues. V dropped 6 bases and J dropped 6 bases, with 11 bases sitting between them. The chain's CDR3 is CSVIGQNGYTF. CDR3 bases: TGCAGCGTGATAGGGCAGAATGGCTACACCTTC.

This clonotype was seen at least ten times. This rearrangement joins TRBV10-3 to TRBJ2-7, with TRBD1 identical over 8 bases. CDR1 is ENHRY, CDR2 SYGVKD, per germline. The CDR3 has 14 residues. Unmatched junction bases numbered 6, after V lost 4 bases and J lost 4 bases. Written as DNA, the CDR3 is TGTGCCATCAGTGCAGGGGGCTTCGGTTACGAGCAGTACTTC. Its protein product is CAISAGGFGYEQYF.

The V gene is TRBV6-2 or TRBV6-3, the J gene TRBJ1-6; TRBD1 matches at 10 bases. Trimming took 5 bases from V and 0 from J; bases not matched to a gene: 13. The CDR3 extends over 20 amino acids. Germline V lookup: CDR1 MNHEY, CDR2 SVGEGT. In DNA form, the CDR3 reads TGTGCCAGCAGTCCCCTTGTAGGACAGGGGGTGAGCTCCTATAATTCACCCCTCCACTTT. It encodes CASSPLVGQGVSSYNSPLHF.

V is TRBV20-1 and J is TRBJ1-2, with D uncertain. The V gene's germline CDR1 is DFQATT and CDR2 SNEGSKA (reference sequence). CDR3 size: 16 residues. The CDR3 DNA reads as TGCTGTGGCGGAGGGAAGAACCCCCTAGCTAACTATGGCTACACCTTC. It yields the protein CCGGGKNPLANYGYTF.

This clonotype came up many times. This rearrangement joins TRBV20-1 to TRBJ2-1, with 8 positions matching TRBD1. CDR1 is DFQATT and CDR2 is SNEGSKA in the germline V gene (reference sequence). CDR3 length equals 15 residues. The J segment lost 6 bases and the V segment lost 3 bases, leaving 10 bases of the junction unmatched. Here the CDR3 reads CSASSWTGPVNEQFF. In DNA, the CDR3 is TGCAGTGCTAGTTCCTGGACAGGGCCTGTCAATGAGCAGTTCTTC.

The rearrangement links TRBV12-3 or TRBV12-4 to TRBJ1-1; D possibly corresponds to TRBD1 (5 bases). Trimming stripped 4 bases from V and 1 base from J, with 19 bases between. The CDR3 has 17 amino acids. CDR3 region: CASSSFPPRAGNTEAFF. The CDR3 DNA reads as TGTGCCAGCAGTTCATTCCCTCCCAGGGCGGGGAACACTGAAGCTTTCTTT.

This clonotype was recorded many times. The V call is TRBV29-1, the J call TRBJ2-5, with 9 bases identical to TRBD1. The CDR3 has 14 amino acids. Germline assignment: CDR1 SQVTM and CDR2 ANQGSEA. The V segment lost 4 bases and the J segment 5 bases; nucleotides outside the gene matches: 8. The CDR3 reads CSVAQGQGWETQYF. As DNA, the CDR3 is TGCAGCGTTGCCCAAGGACAGGGGTGGGAGACCCAGTACTTC.

This clonotype was seen a handful of times. V and J are TRBV7-2 and TRBJ2-5, with D possibly being TRBD1 or TRBD2 (5 bases each). This CDR3 comprises 16 residues. The ends were cut back, 5 bases at V and 4 bases at J, with 20 bases in the middle. Germline-derived CDR1 and CDR2 are SGHTA and FQGNSA. The CDR3 here is CASSALLGADGETQYF. The CDR3 nucleotides read TGTGCCAGCAGCGCACTCCTCGGGGCCGACGGAGAGACCCAGTACTTC.

This clonotype was seen many times. The V call is TRBV5-1, the J call TRBJ1-6, with TRBD1 identical over 9 bases. This CDR3 contains 14 residues. V was clipped by 4 bases and J by 9 bases; unmatched bases: 5. CDR1 and CDR2 (germline): SGHRS, YFSETQ. CDR3 sequence reads: CASSRTGGGSPLHF. CDR3 nucleotide sequence: TGCGCCAGCAGCCGTACAGGGGGCGGTTCACCCCTCCACTTT.

This clonotype was seen at least ten times. J is TRBJ2-1 and V is TRBV29-1; TRBD1 aligns across 8 bases. The CDR3 length is 14 residues. Germline V lookup: CDR1 SQVTM, CDR2 ANQGSEA. The V gene end was trimmed by 6 bases and the J gene end by 0 bases; junction bases not matched to a gene: 4. The CDR3 reads CSVEDRVSYNEQFF. The CDR3 DNA is TGCAGCGTCGAGGACAGGGTCTCCTACAATGAGCAGTTCTTC.

The rearrangement links TRBV21-1 to TRBJ1-2; the table's D gene call, TRBD1, was not cross checked with the DNA. TRBV21-1 is given as a pseudogene. CDR3 length: 13 amino acids. CDR3 amino acids: CAVSPDDRVGYTF. The DNA for the CDR3 is TGTGCCGTATCTCCCGATGACAGGGTCGGCTACACCTTC.

This clonotype was detected a few times. The rearrangement joins TRBV12-3 or TRBV12-4 to TRBJ2-7; TRBD2 might be the D (5 bases). The CDR3 has 13 residues. V shed 7 bases and J shed 7 bases, with 17 bases lying between them. The CDR3 bases are TGTGCCAGCAACCGAGGGAGAGAATTAGAGCAGTACTTC. Translating gives CASNRGRELEQYF.

The chain has TRBV7-6 and TRBJ2-5; TRBD1 matches 10 bases. Unmatched junction bases numbered 6, after V lost 3 bases and J lost 2 bases. From germline, CDR1 is SGHVS and CDR2 FNYEAQ. This CDR3 has 16 amino acids. The CDR3 spells CASSLGDRGGQETQYF. In nucleotides, the CDR3 is TGTGCCAGCAGCTTGGGGGACAGGGGAGGACAAGAGACCCAGTACTTC.

The chain couples TRBV4-3 to TRBJ2-5; 9 nucleotides agree with TRBD2. The CDR3 extends over 16 amino acids. Germline-derived CDR1 and CDR2 are LGHNA and YSLEER. Losses at the gene ends were 0 bases for V and 4 bases for J; bases not matched to a gene: 6. CDR3 sequence (DNA): TGCGCCAGCAGCCAAGAATGGGCGGGGGGGCGAGAGACCCAGTACTTC. Translation gives CASSQEWAGGRETQYF.

The chain employs TRBV7-3 and TRBJ2-5; D is possibly TRBD1 or TRBD2 (5 bases each). CDR1 is SGHTA and CDR2 is FQGTGA in the germline V gene. V was shortened by 2 bases and J by 5 bases, with 15 bases between the two germline ends. The CDR3 runs 15 residues. This CDR3 is CASSLGGGVRETQYF. The CDR3 region has the DNA TGTGCCAGCAGCTTAGGTGGGGGAGTTAGGGAGACCCAGTACTTC.

This clonotype was counted ten times or more. This chain connects TRBV12-3 or TRBV12-4 to TRBJ1-1; D uncertain. V dropped 10 bases and J dropped 2 bases, with 14 bases sitting between them. The CDR3 totals 13 residues. For the CDR3, the DNA is TGTGCCACCTTTTCCGACCAAAACACTGAAGCTTTCTTT. Its translation is CATFSDQNTEAFF.

This sequence joins TRBV7-9 and TRBJ2-3; TRBD2 agrees at 13 bases. Trimming cost V 8 bases and J 4 bases; bases outside gene matches: 12. The CDR3 is 17 amino acids. Germline V CDR1 and CDR2: SEHNR, FQNEAQ (reference sequence). CDR3 loop: CASSVLTSGGKPDTQYF. The CDR3 DNA reads TGTGCCAGCTCGGTCCTGACTAGCGGGGGGAAGCCAGATACGCAGTATTTT.

The chain carries TRBV19 and TRBJ1-2; D gene uncertain. Germline V lookup: CDR1 LNHDA, CDR2 SQIVND (reference sequence). The CDR3 loop spans 13 amino acids. The V end was cut by 3 bases, the J end by 4 bases, with 9 bases between. CDR3 sequence (DNA): TGTGCCAGTAGTATGGGTGACACCTATGGCTACACCTTC. This translates into CASSMGDTYGYTF.

This clonotype was picked up many times. The V call is TRBV5-1, the J call TRBJ1-6; no firm D call. From germline, CDR1 is SGHRS and CDR2 YFSETQ. V dropped 0 bases and J dropped 2 bases, with 6 bases sitting between them. This CDR3 has 15 amino acids. The CDR3 region has the DNA TGCGCCAGCAGCTTGGAGGGCACCTATAATTCACCCCTCCACTTT. Its protein product is CASSLEGTYNSPLHF.

This clonotype was picked up many times. The rearrangement links TRBV7-2 to TRBJ2-1; TRBD2 matches at 9 bases. The CDR3 is made up of 17 amino acids. The V gene end was trimmed by 5 bases and the J gene end by 0 bases; junction bases not matched to a gene: 8. Germline values: CDR1 SGHTA, CDR2 FQGNSA. The CDR3 loop reads CASSARTSASSYNEQFF. The CDR3 DNA sequence: TGTGCCAGCAGCGCTAGGACTAGCGCGAGCTCCTACAATGAGCAGTTCTTC. The full variable domain, rest sourced from reference TRBV7-2 and TRBJ2-1, is GAGVSQSPSNKVTEKGKDVELRCDPISGHTALYWYRQSLGQGLEFLIYFQGNSAPDKSGLPSDRFSAERTGGSVSTLTIQRTQQEDSAVYLCASSARTSASSYNEQFFGPGTRLTVL.

This clonotype was counted only a few times. The V and J genes are TRBV7-9 and TRBJ2-5; 10 positions match TRBD1. Germline V CDR1 and CDR2: SEHNR, FQNEAQ (reference sequence). CDR3 length: 15 residues. The trim removed 5 bases at V and 5 bases at J, leaving 8 bases unmatched. The CDR3 spells CASSAQTGGYETQYF. In DNA, the CDR3 is TGTGCCAGCAGCGCCCAGACAGGGGGCTATGAGACCCAGTACTTC.

This clonotype was detected many times. The chain uses TRBV20-1 and TRBJ1-1; D gene ambiguous. The V gene's germline CDR1 is DFQATT and CDR2 SNEGSKA (reference sequence). The CDR3 has 12 residues. V lost 0 bases and J 11 bases, leaving 13 bases between the germline ends. The CDR3 sequence: CSARDPQARAFF. The DNA for the CDR3 is TGCAGTGCTAGAGACCCTCAAGCCAGGGCTTTCTTT.

A few counts support this clonotype. V usage is TRBV12-3 or TRBV12-4 and J usage is TRBJ2-1, with 9 bases lining up with TRBD1. The junction had 4 bases not matched to a gene; V was cut back by 5 bases and J by 8 bases. The CDR3 extends over 13 amino acids. The CDR3 sequence is CASSGTGPYEQFF. The CDR3 DNA reads TGTGCCAGCAGTGGGACAGGGCCCTATGAGCAGTTCTTC.